This record concerns one TCR beta chain sequence. It lacks a known antigen. The input lacks base qualities; no much larger clone sits a single base away. Peripheral blood CD8+ and CD4+ T cells from healthy donors, Susac syndrome patients and multiple sclerosis patients were profiled using high-throughput TCR beta sequencing. Healthy donors were included as age- and sex-matched controls. Bulk CD8+ and CD4+ T cells were purified by magnetic negative isolation, while CD8+ TEMRA cells were enriched using FACS. Blood was drawn into EDTA tubes, processed within 24 hours, and PBMCs were isolated by density gradient centrifugation. PBMCs intended for TCR sequencing were frozen in liquid nitrogen and were later thawed in a 37 degrees C water bath. The sorted or isolated CD4+, CD8+ and CD8+ TEMRA cells had a purity of 90% or higher. The sample comes from a study of CD8 T cells in Susac syndrome (dated by TCRdb to about 2019). As for the study more broadly: The study used repertoire sequencing to test whether antigen drove CD8+ T cell activation and differentiation in Susac syndrome. What the study reported, not specific to this receptor: The study acknowledged that relatively few individuals were included in the TCR sequencing and HLA analysis.

RNA was extracted with the RNeasy kit and roughly 0.45 to 1 ug was reverse transcribed using random hexamers. The immunoSEQ multiplex PCR assay, covering 54 Vbeta and 13 Jbeta segments, was used to amplify TCR beta CDR3 regions. PCR amplification bias was corrected by using a synthetic template baseline for primer optimization and computational correction. The study's processing was this. Reads were assigned to V, D and J genes according to IMGT and analyzed in immunoSEQ Analyzer, with only productive sequences retained. To calculate clonality, Shannon entropy was normalized by log2 of the number of productive unique sequences and then subtracted from one. Public and private clones were assessed among the 100 most prevalent clones of each patient and control. A clone was defined as Susac-specific if it was absent from the healthy and MS cohorts, from about 1,100 published viral clones and from other ImmuneACCESS disease sequences. TCRdb's own reprocessing of the public reads used fastp at Q25 and MiXCR and kept productive beta chains. Duplicate CDR3 protein sequences are folded into a single record with the most common DNA and genes. For this entry, the V and J calls and clone size follow TCRdb and not the study's own pipeline. This sample holds 150,000 to 200,000 distinct CDR3 sequences; roughly 94% were observed only once. The top ten clones comprise approximately 0.075% of the sample.

Via the germline V gene, CDR1 is SGHDN and CDR2 FVKESK. From the cysteine up to the phenylalanine, the CDR3 has a length of 15 residues. The DNA shown is the 45-base CDR3, in frame from base 1. V is trimmed back by 1 base and J by 5 bases, and the junction contains 3 bases that no gene match accounts for. This TCR was sampled from a human donor in good health. The sequenced sample consisted of CD4+ T cells from PBMCs. The V and J segments used are TRBV14 and TRBJ1-1; TRBD1 fits 11 bases in the junction. Read as DNA, the sequence is TGTGCCAGCAGCCAAGCCCGGGACAGGGGGACTGAAGCTTTCTTT. This gives the protein CASSQARDRGTEAFF.